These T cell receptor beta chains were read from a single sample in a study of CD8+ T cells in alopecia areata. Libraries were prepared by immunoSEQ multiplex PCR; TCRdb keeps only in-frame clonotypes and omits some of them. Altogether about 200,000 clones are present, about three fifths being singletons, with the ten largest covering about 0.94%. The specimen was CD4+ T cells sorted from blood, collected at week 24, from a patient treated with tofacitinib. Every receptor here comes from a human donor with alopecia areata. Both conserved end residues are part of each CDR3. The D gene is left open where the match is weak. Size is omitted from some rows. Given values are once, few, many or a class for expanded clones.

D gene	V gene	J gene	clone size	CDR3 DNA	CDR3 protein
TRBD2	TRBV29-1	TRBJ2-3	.	TGCAGCGTTTTTGAAAGCGGGGGGGCAACAGATACGCAGTATTTT	CSVFESGGATDTQYF
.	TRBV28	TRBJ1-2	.	TGTGCCAGCAGTTCGGACAGCCGGAACTATGGCTACACCTTC	CASSSDSRNYGYTF
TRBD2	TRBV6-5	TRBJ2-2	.	TGTGCCAGCAGCCTGGGACTAGATAACACCGGGGAGCTGTTTTTT	CASSLGLDNTGELFF
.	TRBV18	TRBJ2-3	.	TGTGCCAGCTCACCACGGCAGACAGATACGCAGTATTTT	CASSPRQTDTQYF
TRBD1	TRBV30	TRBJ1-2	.	TGTGCCTGGCGGACAGGGGGGACCTATGGCTACACCTTC	CAWRTGGTYGYTF
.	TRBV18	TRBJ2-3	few	TGTGCCAGCTCATCTAGGGAGGGGGCCGGAGATACGCAGTATTTT	CASSSREGAGDTQYF
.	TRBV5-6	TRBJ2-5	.	TGTGCCAGCAGCGCCCGGGAGACCCAGTACTTC	CASSARETQYF
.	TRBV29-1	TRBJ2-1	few	TGCAGCGTTGGCCGAACCATTAACAATGAGCAGTTCTTC	CSVGRTINNEQFF
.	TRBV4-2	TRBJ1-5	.	TGTGCCAGCAGCCAACCCAATCAGCCCCAGCATTTT	CASSQPNQPQHF
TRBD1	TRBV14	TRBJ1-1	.	TGTGCCAGCAGCCAAGAGTCAGGGGGAAGGACTGAAGCTTTCTTT	CASSQESGGRTEAFF
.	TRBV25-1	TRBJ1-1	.	TGTGCCAGCAGTGATTCGGTGGTACGCATGAACACTGAAGCTTTCTTT	CASSDSVVRMNTEAFF
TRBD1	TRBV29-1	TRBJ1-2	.	TGCAGCGCGCAGACAGGGACTAACTATGGCTACACCTTC	CSAQTGTNYGYTF
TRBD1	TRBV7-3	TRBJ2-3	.	TGTGCCAGCAGCTCAGCCACGGGACAGCCCTCCGTAGATACGCAGTATTTT	CASSSATGQPSVDTQYF
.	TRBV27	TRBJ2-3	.	TGTGCCAGCAGTCCGCAAACCAGACAAGGGGGTACGCAGTATTTT	CASSPQTRQGGTQYF
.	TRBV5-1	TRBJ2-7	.	TGCGCCAGCAGCTTGGACGGCATAACCTACGAGCAGTACTTC	CASSLDGITYEQYF
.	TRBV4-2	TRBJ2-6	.	TGTGCCAGCAGCCAAGGATTACGTGAGGCCAACGTCCTGACTTTC	CASSQGLREANVLTF
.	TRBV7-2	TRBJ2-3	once	TGTGCCAGCAGCCCAGGGGGGGTTGGGGCAGATACGCAGTATTTT	CASSPGGVGADTQYF